Each of the 29 T cell receptor beta chains below was sequenced from the same sample in a study of CD8+CD57+ T cells in acquired aplastic anemia. Genomic DNA constituted the template upon which TCR beta VDJ and CDR3 profiling was performed. TCRdb recomputed calls from the reads with MiXCR, one row per CDR3 protein. Counted here are about 170,000 distinct CDR3 sequences, approximately 60% occurring once; the ten biggest clones make up about 50%. What was sequenced was sorted CD4+, CD8+, or CD8+CD57+ T cells (not recorded which) from PBMCs. These receptors were collected from a human donor in good health.

Only a few counts were recorded for this clonotype. V is TRBV7-9 and J is TRBJ1-1; D is ambiguous. V was pared by 1 base and J by 0 bases, with 6 bases between. The CDR3 contains 14 residues. Germline V gene sequence: CDR1 SEHNR, CDR2 FQNEAQ (reference sequence). For the CDR3, the DNA is TGTGCCAGCAGCTTAGGCCAGGTGAACACTGAAGCTTTCTTT. Its protein is CASSLGQVNTEAFF. Drawing the rest from reference TRBV7-9 and TRBJ1-1, the complete variable domain is DTGVSQNPRHKITKRGQNVTFRCDPISEHNRLYWYRQTLGQGPEFLTYFQNEAQLEKSRLLSDRFSAERPKGSFSTLEIQRTEQGDSAMYLCASSLGQVNTEAFFGQGTRLTVV.

This clonotype has more than one count but fewer than ten. It may be a read error: a sequence one base away is much more abundant. The chain employs TRBV9 and TRBJ1-3; D gene unclear. The CDR3 has 16 amino acids. Germline CDR1 is SGDLS and CDR2 is YYNGEE. With 0 bases removed from V and 0 bases from J, the gap between germline ends came to 10 bases. For the CDR3, the DNA is TGTGCCAGCAGCGTAGGCGGGTTCATCTCTGGAAACACCATATATTTT. Residues: CASSVGGFISGNTIYF.

This clonotype was found once. The J gene is TRBJ2-5, the V gene TRBV14; D gene ambiguous. Germline CDR1 is SGHDN and CDR2 is FVKESK. This CDR3 region has 15 residues. Between the trimmed V and J ends, which lost 5 bases and 2 bases, there was a span of 15 bases. The CDR3 DNA sequence: TGTGCCAGCAGCGACGGAACACGGCCACAAGAGACCCAGTACTTC. The encoded protein is CASSDGTRPQETQYF. The whole variable domain, filled in from reference TRBV14 and TRBJ2-5, reads EAGVTQFPSHSVIEKGQTVTLRCDPISGHDNLYWYRRVMGKEIKFLLHFVKESKQDESGMPNNRFLAERTGGTYSTLKVQPAELEDSGVYFCASSDGTRPQETQYFGPGTRLLVL.

This clonotype was found a few times. This sequence joins TRBV2 and TRBJ2-7, with D possibly being TRBD1 or TRBD2 (5 bases each). This CDR3 is built from 13 residues. V gave up 10 bases and J gave up 2 bases, with 15 bases separating them. Germline lookup yields CDR1 SNHLY and CDR2 FYNNEI. For the CDR3, the DNA is TGTGCCATCGACGGGGCAGGCCCCTACGAGCAGTACTTC. Encoded protein: CAIDGAGPYEQYF.

This chain connects TRBV7-7 to TRBJ2-1, with D tentatively TRBD1 (5 bases). CDR3 length: 11 residues. CDR1 SSHAT and CDR2 FNYEAQ come from the germline V gene (reference sequence). Here the CDR3 reads CAIWWGNGQFF. CDR3 DNA sequence: TGTGCTATCTGGTGGGGCAATGGGCAATTCTTC.

The chain recombines TRBV14 with TRBJ2-5; possible D gene TRBD2, 6 bases. This CDR3 is 15 amino acids long. V dropped 3 bases and J dropped 2 bases, with 13 bases sitting between them. Germline V lookup: CDR1 SGHDN, CDR2 FVKESK. CDR3 DNA: TGTGCCAGCAGCCACGCCTTGGGGACTCAAGAGACCCAGTACTTC. Its translation: CASSHALGTQETQYF.

This clonotype came up a few times. The gene calls are TRBV5-1 and TRBJ1-1; TRBD1 agrees at 7 bases. Germline V gene lookup returns CDR1 SGHRS and CDR2 YFSETQ. The CDR3 covers 15 residues. V shed 4 bases and J 3 bases; nucleotides not matched to a gene: 9. The CDR3 here is CASSGNRGRDTEAFF. CDR3 in DNA: TGCGCCAGCAGCGGTAACAGGGGAAGGGACACTGAAGCTTTCTTT.

This chain connects TRBV12-3 or TRBV12-4 to TRBJ2-7; D remains unclear. CDR3 length: 14 residues. Trimming pared 1 base from V and 5 bases from J, leaving 12 bases between. The CDR3 nucleotides are TGTGCCAGCAGTTTAGGGCTCAGGCGCGACGAGCAGTACTTC. Encoded protein: CASSLGLRRDEQYF.

As for this clonotype: Because the CDR3's place on the DNA is in doubt, the DNA is left out and the CDR3 is given as listed by TCRdb. The rearrangement joins TRBV7-2 to TRBJ2-2. The CDR3 is 12 residues long, counting both termini. The V gene's germline CDR1 is SGHTA and CDR2 FQGNSA. CDR3 in amino acids: CASSLGPGSCFF.

This clonotype was detected ten times or more. This CDR3 is CASSVLAGPNYNEQFF. The CDR3 coding sequence is TGTGCCAGCAGCGTACTAGCGGGACCCAACTACAATGAGCAGTTCTTC. The V and J genes are TRBV9 and TRBJ2-1, with 9 bases aligning to TRBD2. Germline CDR1 reads SGDLS; CDR2 reads YYNGEE. V lost 1 base and J lost 3; bases outside the gene matches: 5. This CDR3 has 16 amino acids.

Concerning this clonotype itself: Since a much larger clone is just one base distant, this may be a read error. The rearrangement uses TRBV4-1 and TRBJ2-3; 8 bases align to TRBD1. Germline V gene lookup returns CDR1 MGHRA and CDR2 YSYEKL. V was clipped by 7 bases and J by 4 bases; unmatched bases: 13. The CDR3 is 16 amino acids. The CDR3 loop is CASNLDRGKSADTQYF. The CDR3 DNA reads as TGCGCCAGCAACCTTGACAGGGGAAAGAGTGCAGATACGCAGTATTTT.

In this sample, this clonotype turned up once. The rearrangement links TRBV15 to TRBJ2-6; a possible D gene is TRBD1 (5 bases). The CDR3 has 14 residues. The V and J ends lost 2 bases and 8 bases respectively, with 10 bases between them. The germline V gene encodes CDR1 LNHNV and CDR2 YYDKDF (reference sequence). The CDR3 loop reads CATSRRTGPNVLTF. CDR3 nucleotide sequence: TGTGCCACCAGCAGAAGAACAGGTCCCAACGTCCTGACTTTC.

The gene calls are TRBV19 and TRBJ2-1; 14 nucleotides agree with TRBD2. In germline, CDR1 is LNHDA, CDR2 SQIVND (reference sequence). CDR3 length equals 17 residues. Trimming cost V 8 bases and J 1 base; bases outside gene matches: 7. This CDR3 reads CASAPGLAGESYNEQFF. CDR3 sequence (DNA): TGTGCCAGTGCCCCGGGACTAGCGGGAGAATCCTACAATGAGCAGTTCTTC. Filled out from reference TRBV19 and TRBJ2-1, the complete variable domain reads DGGITQSPKYLFRKEGQNVTLSCEQNLNHDAMYWYRQDPGQGLRLIYYSQIVNDFQKGDIAEGYSVSREKKESFPLTVTSAQKNPTAFYLCASAPGLAGESYNEQFFGPGTRLTVL.

The chain recombines TRBV7-3 with TRBJ2-7; perhaps TRBD2 as D (6 bases). CDR1 and CDR2 from the germline V gene are SGHTA and FQGTGA. Trimming left V 5 bases short and J 3 bases short, with 17 bases between. The CDR3 covers 15 residues. CDR3 bases: TGTGCCAGCAGCGTAGCCGAACTAGCATACTACGAGCAGTACTTC. Its translation: CASSVAELAYYEQYF.

CDR3 bases: TGTGCCAGTAGTATACAGGGGGTACCCAATCAGCCCCAGCATTTT. It translates to CASSIQGVPNQPQHF. The chain has TRBV19 and TRBJ1-5; the match to TRBD1 covers 7 bases. With V trimmed by 2 bases and J by 3 bases, 4 bases remained unmatched. The CDR3 loop spans 15 amino acids. Germline lookup yields CDR1 LNHDA and CDR2 SQIVND (reference sequence). Supplemented by reference TRBV19 and TRBJ1-5, the full variable domain reads DGGITQSPKYLFRKEGQNVTLSCEQNLNHDAMYWYRQDPGQGLRLIYYSQIVNDFQKGDIAEGYSVSREKKESFPLTVTSAQKNPTAFYLCASSIQGVPNQPQHFGDGTRLSIL.

This clonotype was found a few times. Given a much more abundant clone one base away, this may be a read error. This chain uses TRBV11-3 with TRBJ2-7, with 9 bases fitting TRBD2. Germline CDR1 and CDR2: SGHNT and YENEEA. The junction had 8 bases not matched to a gene; V was cut back by 8 bases and J by 6 bases. This CDR3 is built from 13 residues. CDR3 amino acids: CASSGTSICEQYF. The CDR3 DNA follows: TGTGCCAGCTCCGGGACTAGCATCTGCGAGCAGTACTTC.

V and J are TRBV20-1 and TRBJ2-7; 11 nucleotides line up with TRBD2. CDR3 length: 16 amino acids. CDR1 and CDR2 (germline): DFQATT, SNEGSKA (reference sequence). Trimming took 2 bases from V and 0 from J; bases not matched to a gene: 6. The chain's CDR3 is CSARPPTSGGSYEQYF. CDR3 DNA sequence: TGCAGTGCTAGACCCCCTACTAGCGGGGGCTCCTACGAGCAGTACTTC.

This chain joins TRBV7-9 and TRBJ1-2; D remains unclear. The length of the CDR3 is 12 residues. Trimming left V 8 bases short and J 5 bases short, with 12 bases between. Per germline, CDR1 SEHNR and CDR2 FQNEAQ (reference sequence). CDR3 region: CASRRPPYGYTF. The CDR3 DNA is TGTGCCAGCCGCAGACCCCCGTATGGCTACACCTTC.

Many counts were recorded for this clonotype. The chain joins TRBV24-1 to TRBJ2-7, with 16 bases aligning to TRBD2. V was clipped by 6 bases and J by 0 bases; unmatched bases: 10. Germline lookup yields CDR1 KGHDR and CDR2 SFDVKD. This CDR3 has 19 amino acids. The CDR3 sequence: CATSPKPGLAGGSSYEQYF. CDR3 DNA: TGTGCCACCAGTCCAAAACCGGGACTAGCGGGAGGGAGCTCCTACGAGCAGTACTTC.

This clonotype was seen ten or more times. The chain recombines TRBV7-9 with TRBJ2-2, with 8 bases aligning to TRBD1. Trimming cost V 0 bases and J 3 bases; bases outside gene matches: 3. CDR3 length equals 16 residues. Germline assignment: CDR1 SEHNR and CDR2 FQNEAQ (reference sequence). The CDR3 protein is CASSLAGQVYTGELFF. CDR3 in DNA: TGTGCCAGCAGCTTAGCGGGACAGGTATACACCGGGGAGCTGTTTTTT. The whole variable domain, filled in from reference TRBV7-9 and TRBJ2-2, reads DTGVSQNPRHKITKRGQNVTFRCDPISEHNRLYWYRQTLGQGPEFLTYFQNEAQLEKSRLLSDRFSAERPKGSFSTLEIQRTEQGDSAMYLCASSLAGQVYTGELFFGEGSRLTVL.

This clonotype has a count of ten or more. The CDR3 loop reads CSARDNRGGDRSYEQYF. The CDR3 nucleotides read TGCAGTGCTAGAGATAACCGAGGGGGGGACAGGTCTTACGAGCAGTACTTC. The chain is built from TRBV20-1 and TRBJ2-7; D is perhaps TRBD1 (8 bases). The CDR3 sequence is 17 residues long. The ends were cut back, 0 bases at V and 4 bases at J, with 22 bases in the middle. Germline V lookup: CDR1 DFQATT, CDR2 SNEGSKA (reference sequence).

In DNA form, the CDR3 reads TGCAGTGCTAGAGATCTGAAGGGACAGGGTATGTACGAGCAGTACTTC. This translates into CSARDLKGQGMYEQYF. The V and J genes are TRBV20-1 and TRBJ2-7, with TRBD1 matching over 9 bases. Germline V gene lookup returns CDR1 DFQATT and CDR2 SNEGSKA (reference sequence). V gave up 0 bases and J gave up 4 bases; unmatched junction bases: 10. The CDR3 has 16 residues.

This clonotype was observed at least ten times. The chain couples TRBV6-6 to TRBJ2-7, with TRBD1 identical over 8 bases. This CDR3 is 15 amino acids long. Germline CDR1 is MNHNY and CDR2 is SVGAGI (reference sequence). Germline trimming cut 6 bases from V and 1 base from J; bases unmatched to any gene: 8. The CDR3: CASSVTGTGSYEQYF. CDR3 nucleotide sequence: TGTGCCAGCAGCGTTACCGGGACAGGATCCTACGAGCAGTACTTC.

This chain joins TRBV28 and TRBJ1-2; D is possibly TRBD1 (5 bases). The CDR3 loop spans 9 amino acids. Germline V lookup: CDR1 MDHEN, CDR2 SYDVKM. The V end lost 8 bases, the J end lost 14 bases, and 12 bases lay between the germline ends. CDR3 amino acids: CASGDRRTF. As DNA, the CDR3 is TGTGCCAGCGGGGACCGCAGAACCTTC.

The J gene is TRBJ2-2, the V gene TRBV2, with D possibly TRBD2 on 5 matching bases. Germline lookup yields CDR1 SNHLY and CDR2 FYNNEI. The V end was cut by 3 bases, the J end by 2 bases, with 10 bases between. The CDR3 loop spans 15 amino acids. CDR3 sequence: CASSERVQNTGELFF. The CDR3 nucleotides are TGTGCCAGCAGTGAGAGGGTCCAAAACACCGGGGAGCTGTTTTTT.

This clonotype was counted many times. J is TRBJ2-7 and V is TRBV9; possibly TRBD1 for D (6 bases). The CDR3 totals 16 residues. CDR1 is SGDLS and CDR2 is YYNGEE in the germline V gene. Trimming left V 3 bases short and J 2 bases short, with 18 bases between. The CDR3, as DNA: TGTGCCAGCAGCGCCAATCCCGACAGGCCTACCTACGAGCAGTACTTC. Translated, it gives CASSANPDRPTYEQYF.

This clonotype appeared a few times. The chain joins TRBV10-2 to TRBJ1-2, with D possibly TRBD1 on 6 matching bases. This CDR3 spans 14 amino acids. CDR1 and CDR2 (germline): WSHSY, SAAADI. With 5 bases removed from V and 4 bases from J, the gap between germline ends came to 14 bases. The CDR3 loop reads CASSTAGEIYGYTF. CDR3 coding DNA: TGCGCCAGCAGTACGGCAGGGGAAATCTATGGCTACACCTTC.

Worth noting for this clonotype: At one end, the junction sequence differs from germline, possibly due to a read error. The CDR3 reads CASSLGFGSPLHF. The CDR3 bases are TGTGCCAGCAGCTTAGGGTTCGGGTCACCACTCCACTTT. This chain joins TRBV7-8 and TRBJ1-6; D gene uncertain. CDR1 is SGHVS, CDR2 FQNEAQ, per germline. This CDR3 has 13 residues.

The rearrangement links TRBV24-1 to TRBJ2-3; D uncertain. The CDR3 totals 16 residues. Deletions cut 2 bases from V and 1 base from J, with 12 bases between. Germline CDR1 is KGHDR and CDR2 is SFDVKD. For the CDR3, the DNA is TGTGCCACCAGTGATTATGCCCCCCTAGGCACAGATACGCAGTATTTT. It encodes CATSDYAPLGTDTQYF.